This TCR beta chain stems from a study of T cells in localized non-small cell lung cancer. Study-wide results and caveats: Uninvolved adjacent lung showed the highest T cell clonality, exceeding tumor. Median 57 top-100 tumor clones were shared with paired adjacent lung. Higher T cell density in the blood was associated with longer overall survival, whereas higher adjacent-lung clonality associated with shorter survival. Multi-region tumor sequencing was not done, so intratumor heterogeneity could not be excluded.

Assay: immunoSEQ multiplex PCR; the TCRdb copy retains only in-frame clones and omits some. The sample has 40,000 to 55,000 clones, roughly 80% seen once. This clone was found once. As yet, its antigen is unknown. Germline CDR1 MNHEY, CDR2 SMNVEV (reference sequence). The CDR3 is 15 amino acids. V was clipped by 3 bases and J by 3 bases, with 15 bases between them. The chain has TRBV27 and TRBJ2-7; D remains ambiguous. The TCR comes from a woman aged 40 to 75 with stage II lung adenocarcinoma. The sequencing here drew on PBMCs, taken before any cancer treatment. The CDR3 protein is CASSFNGVGFYEQYF. The CDR3, as DNA: TGTGCCAGCAGTTTTAATGGAGTCGGGTTCTACGAGCAGTACTTC.